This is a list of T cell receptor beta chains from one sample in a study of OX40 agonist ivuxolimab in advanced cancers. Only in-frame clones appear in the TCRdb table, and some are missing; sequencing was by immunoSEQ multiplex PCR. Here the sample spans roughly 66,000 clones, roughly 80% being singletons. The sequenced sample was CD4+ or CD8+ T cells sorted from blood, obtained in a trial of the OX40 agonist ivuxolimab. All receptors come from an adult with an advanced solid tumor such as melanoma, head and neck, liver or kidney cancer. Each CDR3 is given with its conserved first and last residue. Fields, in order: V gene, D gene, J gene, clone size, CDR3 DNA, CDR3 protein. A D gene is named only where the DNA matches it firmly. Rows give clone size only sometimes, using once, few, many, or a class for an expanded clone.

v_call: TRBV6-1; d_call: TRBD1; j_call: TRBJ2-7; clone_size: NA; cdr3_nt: TGTGCCAGCACCAAGGACAGGGTAGGCGAGCAGTACTTC; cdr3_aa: CASTKDRVGEQYF
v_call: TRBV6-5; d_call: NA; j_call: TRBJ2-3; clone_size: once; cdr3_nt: TGTGCCAGCAGTTTCCTTGGGGACGTGTTT; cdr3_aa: CASSFLGDVF
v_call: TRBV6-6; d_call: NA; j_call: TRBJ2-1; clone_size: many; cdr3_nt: TGTGCCAGCAGGGGCAGGGTCTACAATGAGCAGTTCTTC; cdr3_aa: CASRGRVYNEQFF
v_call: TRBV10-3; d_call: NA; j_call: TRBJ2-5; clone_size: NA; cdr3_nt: TGTGCCATCAGTACCTTAGCAGGAGAGACCCAGTACTTC; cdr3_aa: CAISTLAGETQYF
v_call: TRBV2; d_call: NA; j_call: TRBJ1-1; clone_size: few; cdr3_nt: TGTGCCAGCAGCCCCGGGACGGTGGCCACTGAAGCTTTCTTT; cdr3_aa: CASSPGTVATEAFF
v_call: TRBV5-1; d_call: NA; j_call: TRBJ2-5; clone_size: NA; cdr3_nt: TGCGCCAGCAGCTCCACCGGGACACCGCAAGAGACCCAGTACTTC; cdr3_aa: CASSSTGTPQETQYF
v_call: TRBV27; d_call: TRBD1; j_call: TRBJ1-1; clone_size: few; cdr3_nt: TGTGCCAGCAGCGGCAGGGGGGAAACTGAAGCTTTCTTT; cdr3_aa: CASSGRGETEAFF
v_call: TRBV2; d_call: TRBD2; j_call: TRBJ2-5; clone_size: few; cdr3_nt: TGTGCCAGCACCGCGGGAGGGACCCAGTACTTC; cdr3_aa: CASTAGGTQYF
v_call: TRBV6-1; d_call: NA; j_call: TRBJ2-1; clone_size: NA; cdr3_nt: TGTGCCAGCAGTTTGGTATTTCTATCCTACAATGAGCAGTTCTTC; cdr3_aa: CASSLVFLSYNEQFF
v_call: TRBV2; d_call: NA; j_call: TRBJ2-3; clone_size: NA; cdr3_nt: TGTGCCAGCAGTGAATTTCCGACCCGTGGCACAGATACGCAGTATTTT; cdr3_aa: CASSEFPTRGTDTQYF
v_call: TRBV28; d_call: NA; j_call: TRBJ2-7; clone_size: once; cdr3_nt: TGTGCCAGCAAGATTGACAGTTCCCACGAGCAGTACTTC; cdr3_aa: CASKIDSSHEQYF
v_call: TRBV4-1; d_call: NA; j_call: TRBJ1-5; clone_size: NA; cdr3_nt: TGCGCCAGCAGCCAAGGCCTAATCCCCCCGGATCAGCCCCAGCATTTT; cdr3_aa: CASSQGLIPPDQPQHF
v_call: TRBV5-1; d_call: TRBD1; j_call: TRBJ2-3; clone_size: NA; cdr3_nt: TGCGCCAGCAGCCCCGGGACAGGGGCTCGCACAGATACGCAGTATTTT; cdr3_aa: CASSPGTGARTDTQYF
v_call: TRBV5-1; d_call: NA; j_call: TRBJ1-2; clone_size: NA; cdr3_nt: TGCGCCAGCAGATACCTGGGGCAAGCTAACTATGGCTACACCTTC; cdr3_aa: CASRYLGQANYGYTF
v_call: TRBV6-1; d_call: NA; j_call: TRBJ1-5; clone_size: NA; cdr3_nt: TGTGCCAGCACAGAGACAAATAGCAATCAGCCCCAGCATTTT; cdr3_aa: CASTETNSNQPQHF
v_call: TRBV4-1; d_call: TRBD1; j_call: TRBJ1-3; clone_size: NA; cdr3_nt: TGCGCCAGCAGGGAACAGGGGGCTTCTGGAAACACCATATATTTT; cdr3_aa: CASREQGASGNTIYF
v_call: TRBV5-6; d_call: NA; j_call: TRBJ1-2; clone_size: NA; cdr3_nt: TGTGCCAGCAGCTTGATCGATAGGGACTCCAGTGGCTACACCTTC; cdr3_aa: CASSLIDRDSSGYTF
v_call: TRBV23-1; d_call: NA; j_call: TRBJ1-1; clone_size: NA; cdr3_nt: TGCGCCAGCAGTCGGGGACATAGTGGAACTGAAGCTTTCTTT; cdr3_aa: CASSRGHSGTEAFF
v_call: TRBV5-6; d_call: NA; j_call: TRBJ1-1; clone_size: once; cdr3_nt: TGTGCCAGCAGCTTGGAGGGGTTAGTAGCTTTCTTT; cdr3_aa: CASSLEGLVAFF
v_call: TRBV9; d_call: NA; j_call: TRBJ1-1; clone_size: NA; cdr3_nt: TGTGCCAGCAGCGCAGGGCTTACAGTTACTGAAGCTTTCTTT; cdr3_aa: CASSAGLTVTEAFF
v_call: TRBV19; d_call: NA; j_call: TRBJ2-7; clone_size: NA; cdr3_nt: TGTGCCAGTAGTTTCACTGGGACTTCCTACGAGCAGTACTTC; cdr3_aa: CASSFTGTSYEQYF
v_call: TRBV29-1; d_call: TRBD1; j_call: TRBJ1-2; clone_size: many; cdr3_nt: TGCAGTTCTGACAGGGATGGCTACACCTTC; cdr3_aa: CSSDRDGYTF
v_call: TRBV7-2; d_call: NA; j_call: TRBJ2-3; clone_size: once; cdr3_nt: TGTGCCAGCAGCTTAGCGCGCCGGACCACAGATACGCAGTATTTT; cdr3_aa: CASSLARRTTDTQYF
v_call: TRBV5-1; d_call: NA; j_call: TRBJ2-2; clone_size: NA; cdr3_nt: TGCGCCAGCAGCCGGGACCCCACCGGGGAGCTGTTTTTT; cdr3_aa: CASSRDPTGELFF
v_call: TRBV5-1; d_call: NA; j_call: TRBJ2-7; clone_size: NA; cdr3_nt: TGCGCCAGCAGCCCGACAGCGGCCTACGAGCAGTACTTC; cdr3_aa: CASSPTAAYEQYF
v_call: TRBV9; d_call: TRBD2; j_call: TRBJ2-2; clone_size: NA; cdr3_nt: TGTGCCAGCAGCGTAACGGGGGGGGCGGGGGGAATGAACACCGGGGAGCTGTTTTTT; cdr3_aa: CASSVTGGAGGMNTGELFF
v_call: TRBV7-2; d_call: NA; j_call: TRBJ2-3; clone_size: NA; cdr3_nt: TGTGCCAGCAGCTTAGCAGGGTTCACAGATACGCAGTATTTT; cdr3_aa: CASSLAGFTDTQYF
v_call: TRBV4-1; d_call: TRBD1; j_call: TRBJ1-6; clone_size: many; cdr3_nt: TGCGCCAGCAGCCCCCCCGGACAGGGGGATCATCCCCTCCACTTT; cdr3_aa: CASSPPGQGDHPLHF
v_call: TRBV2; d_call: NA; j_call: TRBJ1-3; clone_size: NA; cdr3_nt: TGTGCCAGCAGTGAAGGCCGGGGAAACACCATATATTTT; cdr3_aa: CASSEGRGNTIYF
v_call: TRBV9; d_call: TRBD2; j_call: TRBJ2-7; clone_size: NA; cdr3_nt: TGTGCCAGCAGCGGACCAAGCGGGAGCAAGGACTTC; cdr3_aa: CASSGPSGSKDF
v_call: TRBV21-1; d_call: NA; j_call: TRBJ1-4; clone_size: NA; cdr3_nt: TGTGCCAGCAGCAAATCTGGGACAACTAATGAAAAACTGTTTTTT; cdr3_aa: CASSKSGTTNEKLFF
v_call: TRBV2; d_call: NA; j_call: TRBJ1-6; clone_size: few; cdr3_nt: TGTGCCAGCAGATACACCAATTCACCCCTCCACTTT; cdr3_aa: CASRYTNSPLHF
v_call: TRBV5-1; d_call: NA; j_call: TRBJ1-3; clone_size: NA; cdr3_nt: TGCGCCAGCCAATTGAGCTCTGGAAACACCATATATTTT; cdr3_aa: CASQLSSGNTIYF
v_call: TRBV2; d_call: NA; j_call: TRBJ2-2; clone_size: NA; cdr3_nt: TGTGCCAGCAGGACGTCGAACACCGGGGAGCTGTTTTTT; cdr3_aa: CASRTSNTGELFF
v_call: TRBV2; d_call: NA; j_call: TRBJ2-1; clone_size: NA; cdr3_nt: TGTGCCAGCAGTGAATTAAATTATTACAATGAGCAGTTCTTC; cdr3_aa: CASSELNYYNEQFF
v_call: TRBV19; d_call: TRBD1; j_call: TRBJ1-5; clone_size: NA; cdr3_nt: TGTGCCAGTTTGGACAGGGCGGGGAGCAATCAGCCCCAGCATTTT; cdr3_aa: CASLDRAGSNQPQHF